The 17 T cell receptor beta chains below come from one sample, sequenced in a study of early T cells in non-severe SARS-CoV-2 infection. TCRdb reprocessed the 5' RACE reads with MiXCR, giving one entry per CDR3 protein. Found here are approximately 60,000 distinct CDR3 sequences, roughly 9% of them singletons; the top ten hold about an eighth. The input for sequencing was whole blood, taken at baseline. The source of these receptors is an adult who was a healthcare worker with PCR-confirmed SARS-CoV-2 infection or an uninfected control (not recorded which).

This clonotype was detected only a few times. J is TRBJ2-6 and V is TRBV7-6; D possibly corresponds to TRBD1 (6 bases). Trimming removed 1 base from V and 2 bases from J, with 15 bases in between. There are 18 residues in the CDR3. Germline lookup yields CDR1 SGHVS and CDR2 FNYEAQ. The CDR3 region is CASSLEQGSITGANVLTF. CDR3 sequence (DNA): TGTGCCAGCAGCTTAGAGCAGGGGTCCATTACTGGGGCCAACGTCCTGACTTTC.

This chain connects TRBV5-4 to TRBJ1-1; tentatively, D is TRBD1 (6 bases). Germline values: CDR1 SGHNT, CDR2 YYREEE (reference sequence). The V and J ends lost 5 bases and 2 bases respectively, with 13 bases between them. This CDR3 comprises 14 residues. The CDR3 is CASSRGGGNTEAFF. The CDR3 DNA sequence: TGTGCCAGCAGTCGTGGAGGGGGTAACACTGAAGCTTTCTTT. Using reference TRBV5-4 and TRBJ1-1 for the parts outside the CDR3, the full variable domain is ETGVTQSPTHLIKTRGQQVTLRCSSQSGHNTVSWYQQALGQGPQFIFQYYREEENGRGNFPPRFSGLQFPNYSSELNVNALELDDSALYLCASSRGGGNTEAFFGQGTRLTVV.

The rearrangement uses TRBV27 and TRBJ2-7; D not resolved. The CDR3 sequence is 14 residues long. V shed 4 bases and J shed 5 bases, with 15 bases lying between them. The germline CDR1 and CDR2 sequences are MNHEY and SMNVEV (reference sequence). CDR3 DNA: TGTGCCAGCAGTTCCTCCCCCTCGATCCACGAGCAGTACTTC. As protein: CASSSSPSIHEQYF.

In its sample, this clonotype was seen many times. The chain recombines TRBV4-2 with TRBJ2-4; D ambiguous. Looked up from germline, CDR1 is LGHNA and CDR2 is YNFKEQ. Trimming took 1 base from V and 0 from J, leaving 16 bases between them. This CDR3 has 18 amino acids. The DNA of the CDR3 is TGTGCCAGCAGCCAAGGAACATCCGGCCAGAGAGCCAAAAACATTCAGTACTTC. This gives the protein CASSQGTSGQRAKNIQYF.

The CDR3 protein is CASSQDLSEYNEQFF. The CDR3 DNA reads TGCGCCAGCAGCCAAGATCTGAGTGAATACAATGAGCAGTTCTTC. This sequence joins TRBV4-3 and TRBJ2-1; D is unclear. This CDR3 has 15 amino acids. Germline V gene data show CDR1 as LGHNA and CDR2 as YSLEER. V was shortened by 0 bases and J by 4 bases, with 10 bases between the two germline ends.

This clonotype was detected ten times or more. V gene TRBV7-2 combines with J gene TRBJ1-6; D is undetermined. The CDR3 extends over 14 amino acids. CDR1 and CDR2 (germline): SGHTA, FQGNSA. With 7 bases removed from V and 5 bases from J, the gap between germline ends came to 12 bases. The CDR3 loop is CASTPSRHNSPLHF. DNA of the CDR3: TGTGCCAGCACCCCCAGCAGGCATAATTCACCCCTCCACTTT.

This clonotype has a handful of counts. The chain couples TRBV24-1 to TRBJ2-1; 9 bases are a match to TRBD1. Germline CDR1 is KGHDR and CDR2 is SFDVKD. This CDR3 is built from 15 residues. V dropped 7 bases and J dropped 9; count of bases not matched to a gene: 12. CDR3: CATSSPGQGEGEQFF. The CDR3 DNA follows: TGTGCCACCAGCTCTCCGGGACAGGGTGAGGGTGAGCAGTTCTTC.

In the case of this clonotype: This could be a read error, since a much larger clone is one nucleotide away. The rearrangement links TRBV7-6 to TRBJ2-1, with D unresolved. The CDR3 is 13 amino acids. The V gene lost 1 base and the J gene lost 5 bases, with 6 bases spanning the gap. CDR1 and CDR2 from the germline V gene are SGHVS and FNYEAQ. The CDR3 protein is CASSLELNNEQFF. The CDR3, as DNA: TGTGCCAGCAGCTTAGAACTTAACAATGAGCAGTTCTTC.

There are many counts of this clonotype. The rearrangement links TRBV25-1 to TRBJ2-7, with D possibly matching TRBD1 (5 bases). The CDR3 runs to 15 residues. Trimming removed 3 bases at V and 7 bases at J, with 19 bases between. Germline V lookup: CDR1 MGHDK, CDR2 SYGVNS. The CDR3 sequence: CASSDTTAPLGEQYF. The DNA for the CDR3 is TGTGCCAGCAGTGATACGACAGCGCCATTGGGGGAGCAGTACTTC.

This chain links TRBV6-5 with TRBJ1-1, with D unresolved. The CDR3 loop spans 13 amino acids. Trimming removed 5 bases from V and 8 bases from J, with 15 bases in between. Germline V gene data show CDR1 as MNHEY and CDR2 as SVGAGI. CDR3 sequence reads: CASSPVGYLEAFF. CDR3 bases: TGTGCCAGCAGTCCCGTGGGGTACTTAGAAGCTTTCTTT.

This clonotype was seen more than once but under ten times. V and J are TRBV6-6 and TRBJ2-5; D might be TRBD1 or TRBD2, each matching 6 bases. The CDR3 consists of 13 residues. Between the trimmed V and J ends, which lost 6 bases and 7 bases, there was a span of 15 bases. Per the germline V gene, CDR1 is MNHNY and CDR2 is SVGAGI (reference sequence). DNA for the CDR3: TGTGCCAGCAGCCTGGTGGAGGGGGGGACCCAGTACTTC. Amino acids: CASSLVEGGTQYF.

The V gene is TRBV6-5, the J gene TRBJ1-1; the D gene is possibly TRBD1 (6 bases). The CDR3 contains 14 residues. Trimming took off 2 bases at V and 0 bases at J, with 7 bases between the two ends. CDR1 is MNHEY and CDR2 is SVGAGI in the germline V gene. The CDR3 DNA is TGTGCCAGCAGTTACCGGACAGTGAACACTGAAGCTTTCTTT. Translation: CASSYRTVNTEAFF.

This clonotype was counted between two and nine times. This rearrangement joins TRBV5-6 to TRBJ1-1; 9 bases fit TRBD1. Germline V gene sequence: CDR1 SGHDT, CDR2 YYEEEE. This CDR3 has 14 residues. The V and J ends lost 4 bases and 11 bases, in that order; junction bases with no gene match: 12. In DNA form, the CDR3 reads TGTGCCAGCAGCCTTAGGGACAGGGTGCTTGCGGCTTTCTTT. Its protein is CASSLRDRVLAAFF.

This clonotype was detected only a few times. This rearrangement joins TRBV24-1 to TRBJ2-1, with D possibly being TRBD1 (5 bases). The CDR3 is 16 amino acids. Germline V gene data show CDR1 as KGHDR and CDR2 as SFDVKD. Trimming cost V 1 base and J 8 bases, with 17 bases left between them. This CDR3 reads CATSDLRQGELDEQFF. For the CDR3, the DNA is TGTGCCACCAGTGATTTAAGGCAGGGCGAGCTGGATGAGCAGTTCTTC.

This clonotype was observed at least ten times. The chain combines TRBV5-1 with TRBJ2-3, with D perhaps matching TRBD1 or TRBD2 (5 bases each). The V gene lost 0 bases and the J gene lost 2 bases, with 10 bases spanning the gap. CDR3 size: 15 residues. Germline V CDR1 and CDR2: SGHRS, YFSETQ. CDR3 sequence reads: CASSLEAGTTDTQYF. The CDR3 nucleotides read TGCGCCAGCAGCTTGGAAGCAGGGACCACAGATACGCAGTATTTT.

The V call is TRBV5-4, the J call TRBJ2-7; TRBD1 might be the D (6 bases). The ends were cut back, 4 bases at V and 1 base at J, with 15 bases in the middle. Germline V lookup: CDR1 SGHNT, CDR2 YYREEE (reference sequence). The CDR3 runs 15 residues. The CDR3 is CASSVDTGNSYEQYF. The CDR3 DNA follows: TGTGCCAGCAGCGTGGATACAGGGAATTCCTACGAGCAGTACTTC.

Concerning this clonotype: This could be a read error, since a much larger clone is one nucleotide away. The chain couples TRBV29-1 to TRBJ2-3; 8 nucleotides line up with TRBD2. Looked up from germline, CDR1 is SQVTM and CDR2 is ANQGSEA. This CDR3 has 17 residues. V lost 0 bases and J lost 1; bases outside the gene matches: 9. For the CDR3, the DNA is TGCAGCGTTGAAGATATGCGGGAGGTGGCCTGCACAGATACGCAGTATTTT. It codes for CSVEDMREVACTDTQYF.